Following are 20 T cell receptor beta chains from one sample sequenced in a study of T cells after yellow fever vaccination. TCRdb processed the 5' RACE reads anew with MiXCR; each CDR3 protein has one entry. The data show a few hundred thousand distinct CDR3 sequences, 6.8% seen once. The material was PBMCs, obtained 35 to 50 days after the first yellow fever vaccination. The receptors here all came from a man between 18 and 35 years old who received the YFV17D yellow fever vaccine.

V is TRBV20-1 and J is TRBJ2-1, with 7 bases that match TRBD2. The junction had 4 bases not matched to a gene; V was cut back by 6 bases and J by 2 bases. CDR1 DFQATT and CDR2 SNEGSKA come from the germline V gene (reference sequence). CDR3 length equals 13 residues. CDR3 in DNA: TGCAGTGCGAGCGGGGATCCCTACAATGAGCAGTTCTTC. Its translation: CSASGDPYNEQFF.

In its sample, this clonotype was seen a few times. The rearrangement uses TRBV12-3 or TRBV12-4 and TRBJ2-1, with D possibly matching TRBD2 (6 bases). The CDR3 has 15 amino acids. With 2 bases removed from V and 0 bases from J, the gap between germline ends came to 8 bases. The CDR3 DNA follows: TGTGCCAGCAGTTTACAAGCGGGCTCCTACAATGAGCAGTTCTTC. It yields the protein CASSLQAGSYNEQFF.

This clonotype was seen more than once but under ten times. V and J are TRBV27 and TRBJ1-3; 9 nucleotides agree with TRBD1. The CDR3 is made up of 14 amino acids. Trimming took 6 bases from V and 4 from J; bases not matched to a gene: 4. From germline, CDR1 is MNHEY and CDR2 SMNVEV (reference sequence). CDR3 amino acids: CASRGTGMGNTIYF. Written as DNA, the CDR3 is TGTGCCAGCAGAGGGACAGGGATGGGAAACACCATATATTTT.

This clonotype was detected a few times. The CDR3 here is CASTPAISYNEQFF. The CDR3 region has the DNA TGTGCCAGCACCCCGGCCATATCCTACAATGAGCAGTTCTTC. The V and J genes are TRBV12-3 or TRBV12-4 and TRBJ2-1; D gene ambiguous. The V and J ends lost 7 bases and 1 base respectively, with 11 bases between them. The CDR3 is made up of 14 amino acids.

The gene calls are TRBV10-1 and TRBJ2-5; TRBD1 aligns across 7 bases. This CDR3 spans 15 amino acids. From germline, CDR1 is WNHNN and CDR2 SYGVQD (reference sequence). J gave up 5 bases and V 6 bases, and 12 bases lay outside the gene matches. CDR3 region: CASRGDSRFFETQYF. CDR3 bases: TGCGCCAGCAGAGGGGACAGTCGTTTTTTCGAGACCCAGTACTTC.

The chain recombines TRBV11-1 with TRBJ2-3; D is perhaps TRBD1 or TRBD2 (5 bases each). This CDR3 has 16 amino acids. Trimming removed 3 bases from V and 0 bases from J, with 13 bases in between. Germline V gene lookup returns CDR1 SGHAT and CDR2 FQDESV (reference sequence). This CDR3 is CASSFAGTVSTDTQYF. The CDR3, as DNA: TGTGCCAGCAGCTTCGCTGGGACCGTTAGCACAGATACGCAGTATTTT. Full variable domain (remainder filled in from reference TRBV11-1 and TRBJ2-3): EAEVAQSPRYKITEKSQAVAFWCDPISGHATLYWYRQILGQGPELLVQFQDESVVDDSQLPKDRFSAERLKGVDSTLKIQPAELGDSAMYLCASSFAGTVSTDTQYFGPGTRLTVL.

This clonotype has only a few counts. The rearrangement links TRBV24-1 to TRBJ2-2; 8 bases line up with TRBD1. The CDR3 length is 15 residues. V was pared by 5 bases and J by 3 bases, with 4 bases of the junction left unmatched. Germline assignment: CDR1 KGHDR and CDR2 SFDVKD. The CDR3 protein is CATSARTGYTGELFF. CDR3 sequence (DNA): TGTGCCACCAGTGCCAGGACAGGGTACACCGGGGAGCTGTTTTTT.

This clonotype was seen a handful of times. The chain has TRBV2 and TRBJ2-2, with 11 bases aligning to TRBD2. CDR1 is SNHLY, CDR2 FYNNEI, per germline. The CDR3 runs to 14 residues. V shed 8 bases, J shed 3 bases, and the junction held 2 bases outside the gene matches. CDR3 DNA sequence: TGTGCCAGCCGACTAGCGGGGCACACCGGGGAGCTGTTTTTT. Translation: CASRLAGHTGELFF.

This clonotype was seen a handful of times. The rearrangement joins TRBV5-6 to TRBJ1-5; a weak D match, TRBD1 (6 bases). Per germline, CDR1 SGHDT and CDR2 YYEEEE. CDR3 length: 14 amino acids. Trimming cost V 3 bases and J 11 bases, with 18 bases left between them. The CDR3 loop reads CASSSGQSRWAQHF. The CDR3 DNA is TGTGCCAGCAGCTCCGGACAGAGTCGTTGGGCCCAGCATTTT.

This clonotype was observed a handful of times. This chain links TRBV20-1 with TRBJ2-2; 7 bases agree with TRBD1. This CDR3 spans 13 amino acids. Germline CDR1 and CDR2: DFQATT and SNEGSKA (reference sequence). V gave up 6 bases and J gave up 6 bases; unmatched junction bases: 7. The CDR3 reads CSAHTDRAGELFF. As DNA, the CDR3 is TGCAGTGCGCACACTGACAGGGCCGGGGAGCTGTTTTTT.

The chain combines TRBV5-1 with TRBJ2-3; TRBD2 agrees at 15 bases. Germline CDR1 SGHRS, CDR2 YFSETQ. V gave up 3 bases and J gave up 0 bases; unmatched junction bases: 2. The CDR3 covers 17 residues. CDR3 in DNA: TGCGCCAGCAGCTGGACTAGCGGGGGGGGTAGCACAGATACGCAGTATTTT. Translating it yields CASSWTSGGGSTDTQYF.

The chain links TRBV28 to TRBJ1-4, with D uncertain. CDR1 is MDHEN and CDR2 is SYDVKM in the germline V gene. V was trimmed by 5 bases and J by 10 bases, leaving 23 bases between them. The CDR3 has 16 residues. The CDR3 sequence is CASSPPAGLTMGKLFF. DNA of the CDR3: TGTGCCAGCAGTCCCCCCGCAGGACTCACTATGGGAAAACTGTTTTTT. The complete variable domain, with remaining parts taken from reference TRBV28 and TRBJ1-4, reads DVKVTQSSRYLVKRTGEKVFLECVQDMDHENMFWYRQDPGLGLRLIYFSYDVKMKEKGDIPEGYSVSREKKERFSLILESASTNQTSMYLCASSPPAGLTMGKLFFGSGTQLSVL.

This clonotype was detected ten times or more. The chain couples TRBV4-3 to TRBJ2-7; D is perhaps TRBD1 (5 bases). Germline V lookup: CDR1 LGHNA, CDR2 YSLEER. CDR3 length: 13 residues. Trimming cost V 4 bases and J 2 bases, with 9 bases left between them. CDR3 sequence (DNA): TGCGCCAGCAGCCCCTCACAGGCCTACGAGCAGTACTTC. Translated, it gives CASSPSQAYEQYF.

The J gene is TRBJ2-2, the V gene TRBV7-3; no clear D. The CDR3 runs to 14 residues. Germline CDR1 and CDR2: SGHTA and FQGTGA. V lost 6 bases to trimming and J lost 0 bases, with 8 bases between them. The CDR3 region has the DNA TGTGCCAGCAGACCCCGGCCGAACACCGGGGAGCTGTTTTTT. Encoded protein: CASRPRPNTGELFF.

The CDR3 spells CASSQALAGEQFF. As DNA, the CDR3 is TGTGCCAGCAGCCAGGCTCTAGCGGGGGAGCAGTTCTTC. This sequence joins TRBV14 and TRBJ2-1; 9 nucleotides align to TRBD2. This CDR3 comprises 13 residues. The junction had 4 bases not matched to a gene; V was cut back by 3 bases and J by 10 bases. Germline assignment: CDR1 SGHDN and CDR2 FVKESK.

The V gene is TRBV7-2, the J gene TRBJ2-5; TRBD2 matches at 7 bases. This CDR3 spans 14 amino acids. The V gene end was trimmed by 5 bases and the J gene end by 1 base; junction bases not matched to a gene: 4. Per the germline V gene, CDR1 is SGHTA and CDR2 is FQGNSA. DNA for the CDR3: TGTGCCAGCAGCGTACTAGCGAGCCAAGAGACCCAGTACTTC. Protein sequence: CASSVLASQETQYF.

The rearrangement links TRBV20-1 to TRBJ2-6; TRBD1 matches 7 bases. This CDR3 comprises 16 residues. V shed 6 bases and J 2 bases; nucleotides not matched to a gene: 10. Germline V gene data show CDR1 as DFQATT and CDR2 as SNEGSKA (reference sequence). CDR3 bases: TGCAGTGCCCCGACAGGGCATGCGGCTGGGGCCAACGTCCTGACTTTC. Residues: CSAPTGHAAGANVLTF.

The chain employs TRBV7-2 and TRBJ1-2; the match to TRBD1 covers 12 bases. V lost 7 bases and J lost 4; bases outside the gene matches: 4. The CDR3 runs to 14 residues. CDR1 is SGHTA, CDR2 FQGNSA, per germline. CDR3 sequence: CASTPGQGAYGYTF. The CDR3 nucleotides read TGTGCCAGCACCCCGGGACAGGGGGCCTATGGCTACACCTTC. Full variable domain (remainder filled in from reference TRBV7-2 and TRBJ1-2): GAGVSQSPSNKVTEKGKDVELRCDPISGHTALYWYRQSLGQGLEFLIYFQGNSAPDKSGLPSDRFSAERTGGSVSTLTIQRTQQEDSAVYLCASTPGQGAYGYTFGSGTRLTVV.

There are a few counts of this clonotype. The CDR3 region has the DNA TGTGCCTGGAGTCCCTACTCTGGGGCCAACGTCCTGACTTTC. This codes for CAWSPYSGANVLTF. The rearrangement links TRBV30 to TRBJ2-6; D remains ambiguous. This CDR3 has 14 residues. The V end lost 2 bases, the J end lost 0 bases, and 5 bases lay between the germline ends. Germline V gene sequence: CDR1 GTSNPN, CDR2 SVGIG (reference sequence).

This clonotype has ten or more counts. The chain recombines TRBV12-3 or TRBV12-4 with TRBJ2-3; a weak D match, TRBD1 (5 bases). The CDR3 contains 14 residues. Trimming shortened V by 7 bases and J by 1 base, and 12 bases separated the two germline ends. The CDR3 is CASKTQTGTDTQYF. CDR3 sequence (DNA): TGTGCCAGCAAGACTCAGACAGGCACAGATACGCAGTATTTT.